These T cell receptor beta chains were read from a single sample in a study of control samples from healthy donors and cancer patients. Using immunoSEQ multiplex PCR, the repertoire was profiled, and TCRdb retains in-frame clones only, with some absent. The repertoire includes some 150,000 clones, around 94% of them detected once, and around 14% sits in the top ten. The sample taken for sequencing was blood. Every receptor here comes from a man aged 35 to 55 in good health. Both conserved end residues are part of each CDR3. The D gene is left open where the match is weak. Size values are once, few and many counts, or a class for expanded clones, and some rows have none.

v_call	clone_size	d_call	j_call	cdr3_aa	cdr3_nt
TRBV15	once	.	TRBJ1-4	CATSRPPGGGSEKLFF	TGTGCCACCAGCAGACCCCCCGGGGGGGGATCTGAAAAACTGTTTTTT
TRBV14	.	.	TRBJ1-2	CASSQDRQGVYTF	TGTGCCAGCAGCCAAGATAGGCAGGGAGTCTACACCTTC
TRBV9	.	.	TRBJ2-1	CASSAPRNEQFF	TGTGCCAGCAGCGCTCCACGGAATGAGCAGTTCTTC
TRBV6-5	.	.	TRBJ2-7	CASSYSTGGDGEQYF	TGTGCCAGCAGTTACTCGACAGGTGGGGACGGCGAGCAGTACTTC
TRBV6-2/TRBV6-3	.	.	TRBJ1-5	CASSYSFQGQYSNQPQHF	TGTGCCAGCAGTTACTCGTTTCAGGGGCAGTATAGCAATCAGCCCCAGCATTTT
TRBV11-2	.	.	TRBJ1-2	CASSSGNYGYTF	TGTGCCAGCAGCTCAGGGAACTATGGCTACACCTTC
TRBV24-1	.	TRBD1	TRBJ1-1	CATSGSDRGALSEAFF	TGTGCCACCAGTGGCTCAGACAGGGGGGCGCTTTCTGAAGCTTTCTTT
TRBV7-2	.	.	TRBJ2-1	CASSLDPDITYNEQFF	TGTGCCAGCAGCTTAGACCCAGACATTACCTACAATGAGCAGTTCTTC
TRBV28	.	.	TRBJ2-5	CASSLSGMETQYF	TGTGCCAGCAGTTTATCGGGGATGGAGACCCAGTACTTC
TRBV18	.	.	TRBJ1-5	CASSPRLRAGRANQPQHF	TGTGCCAGCTCCCCACGGTTGAGGGCAGGACGAGCTAATCAGCCCCAGCATTTT
TRBV7-3	.	.	TRBJ2-1	CASSLSPPTEQFF	TGTGCCAGCAGCCTAAGTCCCCCCACTGAGCAGTTCTTC
TRBV28	.	.	TRBJ2-7	CASSLYLGIFGHYEQYF	TGTGCCAGCAGTTTGTACCTCGGTATCTTTGGCCACTACGAGCAGTACTTC
TRBV28	.	.	TRBJ1-4	CASRGGLNEKLFF	TGTGCCAGCAGAGGGGGGCTCAATGAAAAACTGTTTTTT
TRBV24-1	.	.	TRBJ2-5	CATSVGAEQETQYF	TGTGCCACCAGTGTTGGGGCGGAGCAAGAGACCCAGTACTTC
TRBV7-8	.	.	TRBJ1-1	CASSFVGGRSNTEAFF	TGTGCCAGCAGCTTTGTCGGCGGACGCTCGAACACTGAAGCTTTCTTT
TRBV9	.	TRBD1	TRBJ1-2	CASSVGTGPVRRYGYTF	TGTGCCAGCAGCGTCGGGACAGGTCCCGTTCGACGGTATGGCTACACCTTC
TRBV12-3/TRBV12-4	.	.	TRBJ1-1	CASSFRDRAFF	TGTGCCAGCAGTTTCAGGGATAGGGCTTTCTTT
TRBV13	.	.	TRBJ1-5	CASSPRGRQPQHF	TGTGCCAGCAGCCCCAGAGGGAGACAGCCCCAGCATTTT
TRBV3-1/TRBV3-2	.	TRBD2	TRBJ2-5	CASSPGTSGRETQYF	TGTGCCAGCAGCCCCGGGACTAGCGGGAGGGAGACCCAGTACTTC
TRBV24-1	.	.	TRBJ2-7	CATSDRGAYEQYF	TGTGCCACCAGTGATAGAGGGGCCTACGAGCAGTACTTC
TRBV28	.	.	TRBJ1-6	CASSFRTGGVIHF	TGTGCCAGCAGTTTCCGGACGGGGGGGGTAATCCACTTT
TRBV28	.	TRBD1	TRBJ2-4	CASNPTGGAKNIQYF	TGTGCCAGCAACCCAACAGGGGGCGCCAAAAACATTCAGTACTTC
TRBV18	.	.	TRBJ1-5	CASSLNNQPQHF	TGTGCCAGCTCGCTTAACAATCAGCCCCAGCATTTT
TRBV10-3	once	.	TRBJ1-1	CAIGPGAEAFF	TGTGCCATCGGGCCAGGGGCTGAAGCTTTCTTT
TRBV4-1	.	.	TRBJ1-6	CASSHKGDGFYNSPLHF	TGCGCCAGCAGCCATAAGGGGGACGGATTCTATAATTCACCCCTCCACTTT
TRBV6-6	.	.	TRBJ1-6	CATQSSYNSPLHF	TGTGCCACCCAGAGCTCCTATAATTCACCCCTCCACTTT
TRBV30	.	.	TRBJ1-1	CAWKRTSDKNTEAFF	TGTGCCTGGAAGAGGACCAGCGACAAAAACACTGAAGCTTTCTTT
TRBV10-3	once	.	TRBJ2-7	CAISDFNGPDEQYF	TGTGCCATCAGTGATTTTAACGGTCCGGACGAGCAGTACTTC
TRBV5-1	.	.	TRBJ1-3	CASSRIPTGSGNTIYF	TGCGCCAGCAGCCGAATCCCGACAGGCTCTGGAAACACCATATATTTT
TRBV9	once	.	TRBJ2-1	CASSVSGTESNEQFF	TGTGCCAGCAGCGTCTCCGGGACTGAAAGCAATGAGCAGTTCTTC
TRBV5-1	.	.	TRBJ2-1	CASSLPSYNEQFF	TGCGCCAGCAGCCTACCTTCGTACAATGAGCAGTTCTTC
TRBV11-3	.	.	TRBJ2-3	CASSRTTDTQYF	TGTGCCAGCAGCCGTACCACAGATACGCAGTATTTT
TRBV15	.	.	TRBJ1-5	CATSRVGSSNQPQHF	TGTGCCACCAGCAGAGTGGGGAGCAGCAATCAGCCCCAGCATTTT
TRBV10-2	.	TRBD1	TRBJ1-1	CASSERTGVTEAFF	TGCGCCAGCAGTGAGCGCACAGGGGTTACTGAAGCTTTCTTT
TRBV7-6	.	.	TRBJ1-3	CASSLFDGAMGNTIYF	TGTGCCAGCAGCTTATTTGACGGGGCAATGGGAAACACCATATATTTT
TRBV10-3	.	.	TRBJ1-5	CAIRAPGNQPQHF	TGTGCCATTCGGGCCCCTGGCAATCAGCCCCAGCATTTT
TRBV5-1	once	TRBD2	TRBJ2-3	CASSGIAGGPPTRTDTQYF	TGCGCCAGCAGCGGCATAGCGGGGGGGCCGCCCACCCGCACAGATACGCAGTATTTT